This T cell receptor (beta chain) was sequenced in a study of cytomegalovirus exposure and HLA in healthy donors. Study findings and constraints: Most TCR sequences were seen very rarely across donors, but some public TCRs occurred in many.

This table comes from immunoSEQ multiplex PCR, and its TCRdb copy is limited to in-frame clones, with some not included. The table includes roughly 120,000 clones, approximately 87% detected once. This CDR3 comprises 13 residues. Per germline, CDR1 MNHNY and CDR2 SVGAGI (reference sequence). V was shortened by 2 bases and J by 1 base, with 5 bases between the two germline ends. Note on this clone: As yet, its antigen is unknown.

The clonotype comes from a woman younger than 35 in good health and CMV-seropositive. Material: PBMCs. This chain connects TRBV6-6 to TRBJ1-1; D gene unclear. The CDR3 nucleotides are TGTGCCAGCAGTTACCGGGGGAACACTGAAGCTTTCTTT. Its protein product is CASSYRGNTEAFF.